One and the same sample provided the 13 T cell receptor beta chains below, sequenced in a study of blood T cell repertoires in COVID-19. Clones were sequenced by immunoSEQ multiplex PCR, and TCRdb holds only the in-frame ones, with some missing. The sample lists some 120,000 clones; 80% to 90% were seen once. The sequencing input was peripheral blood. These receptors were collected from a human donor in a cohort sampled during active COVID-19.

The gene calls are TRBV10-1 and TRBJ2-1; the match to TRBD1 covers 10 bases. There are 15 residues in the CDR3. Germline assignment: CDR1 WNHNN and CDR2 SYGVQD (reference sequence). V gave up 6 bases and J gave up 2 bases; unmatched junction bases: 4. CDR3 loop: CASSPTGGPYNEQFF. The CDR3 region has the DNA TGCGCCAGCAGCCCGACAGGGGGCCCCTACAATGAGCAGTTCTTC.

The genes are TRBV6-6 and TRBJ2-3; 7 bases fit TRBD2. Germline-derived CDR1 and CDR2 are MNHNY and SVGAGI (reference sequence). Losses at the gene ends were 2 bases for V and 4 bases for J; bases not matched to a gene: 3. The CDR3 is made up of 14 amino acids. The CDR3 spells CASSYGGEADTQYF. DNA of the CDR3: TGTGCCAGCAGTTACGGGGGGGAGGCAGATACGCAGTATTTT.

V is TRBV2 and J is TRBJ1-1; the D gene is possibly TRBD1 (5 bases). The CDR3 length is 13 residues. Germline V CDR1 and CDR2: SNHLY, FYNNEI. Trimming took off 7 bases at V and 2 bases at J, with 11 bases between the two ends. The CDR3 loop reads CASKVGANTEAFF. In nucleotides, the CDR3 is TGTGCCAGCAAGGTTGGGGCTAACACTGAAGCTTTCTTT.

This CDR3 is CAISDFRGNTEAFF. The CDR3 nucleotides are TGTGCCATCAGTGACTTCAGGGGAAACACTGAAGCTTTCTTT. This chain uses TRBV10-3 with TRBJ1-1, with a weak D call TRBD1 (6 bases). V lost 3 bases and J lost 2, with 10 bases in between. This CDR3 comprises 14 residues. Germline assignment: CDR1 ENHRY and CDR2 SYGVKD.

This sequence joins TRBV2 and TRBJ1-2; D perhaps matches TRBD1 (6 bases). The CDR3 contains 11 residues. Germline V CDR1 and CDR2: SNHLY, FYNNEI. The germline V and J ends were trimmed by 5 bases and 8 bases, with 9 bases remaining between them. CDR3 sequence reads: CASSPGEGYTF. The CDR3 bases are TGTGCCAGCAGTCCAGGGGAAGGCTACACCTTC.

This rearrangement joins TRBV7-2 to TRBJ1-1, with 7 bases that match TRBD1. The CDR3 spans 15 residues. The germline V gene encodes CDR1 SGHTA and CDR2 FQGNSA. The V segment lost 5 bases and the J segment 3 bases; nucleotides outside the gene matches: 9. Here the CDR3 DNA reads TGTGCCAGCAGCCCTACGACAGGGTCTTACACTGAAGCTTTCTTT. It codes for CASSPTTGSYTEAFF. Based on the CDR3 plus reference TRBV7-2 and TRBJ1-1, the full variable domain is GAGVSQSPSNKVTEKGKDVELRCDPISGHTALYWYRQSLGQGLEFLIYFQGNSAPDKSGLPSDRFSAERTGGSVSTLTIQRTQQEDSAVYLCASSPTTGSYTEAFFGQGTRLTVV.

The table lists this clone with a few counts. The chain joins TRBV18 to TRBJ2-7, with 7 bases fitting TRBD1. V lost 6 bases and J lost 4; bases outside the gene matches: 12. The germline V gene encodes CDR1 KGHSH and CDR2 LQKENI. The CDR3 is made up of 15 amino acids. The CDR3 region is CASSPEGAGPYEQYF. The CDR3 DNA follows: TGTGCCAGCTCTCCTGAGGGGGCAGGGCCGTACGAGCAGTACTTC.

The chain combines TRBV19 with TRBJ2-6, with 7 bases lining up with TRBD2. The length of the CDR3 is 16 residues. The V gene's germline CDR1 is LNHDA and CDR2 SQIVND (reference sequence). The J segment lost 2 bases and the V segment lost 3 bases, leaving 4 bases of the junction unmatched. CDR3 DNA: TGTGCCAGTAGTATTTGGGAGGGTACTGGGGCCAACGTCCTGACTTTC. Translating it yields CASSIWEGTGANVLTF.

The chain has TRBV9 and TRBJ2-3; 7 bases map to TRBD1. Germline CDR1 reads SGDLS; CDR2 reads YYNGEE. This CDR3 has 16 amino acids. Trimming at V came to 1 base and at J to 2 bases, leaving 7 bases not matched to a gene. The CDR3: CASSVHGQGDTDTQYF. CDR3 sequence (DNA): TGTGCCAGCAGCGTACATGGTCAGGGGGACACAGATACGCAGTATTTT.

In its sample, this clone was seen once. The genes are TRBV25-1 and TRBJ2-2; 8 bases are shared with TRBD2. The V and J ends lost 4 bases and 4 bases, in that order; junction bases with no gene match: 8. Germline V gene lookup returns CDR1 MGHDK and CDR2 SYGVNS. CDR3 length equals 16 residues. The CDR3: CASSGFLAGGTGELFF. CDR3 nucleotide sequence: TGTGCCAGCAGTGGATTCCTGGCGGGGGGCACCGGGGAGCTGTTTTTT.

The chain uses TRBV12-3 or TRBV12-4 and TRBJ2-5, with 7 bases that match TRBD2. The CDR3 runs to 13 residues. V trimming: 7 bases; J trimming: 3 bases; junction bases outside the gene matches: 5. The CDR3 is CASKATSEETQYF. The CDR3 DNA is TGTGCCAGCAAAGCCACTAGCGAAGAGACCCAGTACTTC.

The V call is TRBV7-9, the J call TRBJ2-3, with D possibly matching TRBD2 (6 bases). Per germline, CDR1 SEHNR and CDR2 FQNEAQ (reference sequence). The CDR3 is 16 residues long. V was clipped by 5 bases and J by 4 bases, with 19 bases between them. In DNA, the CDR3 is TGTGCCAGCAGCACTAGCCGGGACGTACGCGCAGATACGCAGTATTTT. It is translated as CASSTSRDVRADTQYF.

This sequence joins TRBV6-5 and TRBJ1-3; tentative D call: TRBD1 (5 bases). Germline CDR1 MNHEY, CDR2 SVGAGI. The CDR3 has 14 residues. V was shortened by 7 bases and J by 3 bases, with 13 bases between the two germline ends. The CDR3 is CASTGWENGNTIYF. Here the CDR3 DNA reads TGTGCCAGCACAGGGTGGGAAAATGGAAACACCATATATTTT.